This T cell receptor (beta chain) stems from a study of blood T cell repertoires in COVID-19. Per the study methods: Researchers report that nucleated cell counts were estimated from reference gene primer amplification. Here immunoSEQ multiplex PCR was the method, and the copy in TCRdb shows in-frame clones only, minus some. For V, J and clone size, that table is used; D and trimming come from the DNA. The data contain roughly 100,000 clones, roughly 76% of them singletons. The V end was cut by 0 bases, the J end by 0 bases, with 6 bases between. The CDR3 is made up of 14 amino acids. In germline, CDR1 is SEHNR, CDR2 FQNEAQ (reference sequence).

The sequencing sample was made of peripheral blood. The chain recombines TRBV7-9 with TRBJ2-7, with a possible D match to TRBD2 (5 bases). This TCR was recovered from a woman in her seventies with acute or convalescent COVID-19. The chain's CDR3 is CASSLAGSSYEQYF. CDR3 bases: TGTGCCAGCAGCTTAGCGGGGAGCTCCTACGAGCAGTACTTC.